Included here is one T cell receptor beta chain sequence, with context. Its cognate antigen is unknown. Trimming cost V 1 base and J 7 bases; bases outside gene matches: 8. Germline V gives CDR1 SGHTA, CDR2 FQGNSA. The length of the CDR3 is 18 residues. The data were taken from a study of cytomegalovirus exposure and HLA in healthy donors. Assay: immunoSEQ multiplex PCR; the TCRdb copy retains only in-frame clones and omits some. The table lists over 65,000 clones, around 94% of them singletons. Study-level results: First-cohort TCR clusters tended to co-occur in the roughly 130 validation repertoires, a later analysis found.

The V call is TRBV7-2, the J call TRBJ2-2; TRBD2 aligns across 14 bases. The specimen was PBMCs. The TCR was taken from a woman aged 18-35 years in good health and CMV-seropositive. The CDR3 DNA reads as TGTGCCAGCAGCTTAGTTCTCGGGACTAGCGGGAGAAGCGGGGAGCTGTTTTTT. Its protein product is CASSLVLGTSGRSGELFF.